This T cell receptor (beta chain) was captured in a study of T cell responses to AZD1222 COVID-19 vaccine. This clone appeared a few times. TCRdb's copy holds only in-frame clones and misses some; the assay was immunoSEQ multiplex PCR. The sample has tens of thousands of clones, about 91% seen once; the top ten hold about 9%. Germline CDR1 SEHNR, CDR2 FQNEAQ (reference sequence). CDR3 size: 16 residues. V gave up 2 bases and J gave up 9 bases; unmatched junction bases: 7. This sequence joins TRBV7-9 and TRBJ2-2, with 12 nucleotides matching TRBD1. The sequences come from peripheral blood, collected 28 days after the second AZD1222 dose. This clonotype originated in an adult who received the AZD1222 COVID-19 vaccine. In DNA, the CDR3 is TGTGCCAGCAGCTTAAGGGGACAGGGGGCTGATTGGGAGCTGTTTTTT. Its protein is CASSLRGQGADWELFF.